Listed below are T cell receptor beta chains from one sample, sequenced in a study of shared clonotypes between healthy human individuals. Libraries were prepared by immunoSEQ multiplex PCR; TCRdb keeps only in-frame clonotypes and omits some of them. Of hundreds of thousands of clones in the sample, about four fifths are singletons; the top ten hold roughly an eighth. Sequenced sample: PBMCs. Receptors were obtained from a woman in her 40s in good health. Some clones in this sample may be carry-over from other donors' samples. Each CDR3 is given with its conserved first and last residue. D genes are given only for firm matches. Size is stated for part of the rows, as once, few or many counts, or as a class when the clone is expanded.

CDR3nt: TGTGCCAGCAGAATTAGACTAGCGAACTCCTACGAGCAGTACTTC; CDR3aa: CASRIRLANSYEQYF; v_gene: TRBV2; j_gene: TRBJ2-7; abundance: NA; d_gene: TRBD2
CDR3nt: TGTGCCAGCAGTCGACGGAATGAGCAGTTCTTC; CDR3aa: CASSRRNEQFF; v_gene: TRBV2; j_gene: TRBJ2-1; abundance: NA; d_gene: NA
CDR3nt: TGTGCCAGCAGCCACGGACAAAGCTACGAGCAGTACTTC; CDR3aa: CASSHGQSYEQYF; v_gene: TRBV4-2; j_gene: TRBJ2-7; abundance: NA; d_gene: NA
CDR3nt: TGTGCCTGGAGTGTACACAGGGCCACTGAAGCTTTCTTT; CDR3aa: CAWSVHRATEAFF; v_gene: TRBV30; j_gene: TRBJ1-1; abundance: NA; d_gene: NA
CDR3nt: TGTGCCAGCTCTCAGTCAAAGGGGGCTGGAAACACCATATATTTT; CDR3aa: CASSQSKGAGNTIYF; v_gene: TRBV18; j_gene: TRBJ1-3; abundance: NA; d_gene: NA
CDR3nt: TGCGCCAGCAGCCACCGGGACTCCTACAATGAGCAGTTCTTC; CDR3aa: CASSHRDSYNEQFF; v_gene: TRBV5-1; j_gene: TRBJ2-1; abundance: NA; d_gene: NA
CDR3nt: TGCAGCGTTTCAGGCCCCCTTTTGGGTTACAATGAGCAGTTCTTC; CDR3aa: CSVSGPLLGYNEQFF; v_gene: TRBV29-1; j_gene: TRBJ2-1; abundance: NA; d_gene: NA
CDR3nt: TGTGCCAGCATGACAGGGTGGAGGGGTCAGCCCCAGCATTTT; CDR3aa: CASMTGWRGQPQHF; v_gene: TRBV28; j_gene: TRBJ1-5; abundance: NA; d_gene: TRBD1
CDR3nt: TGTGCCAGCAGCTATAACCGGGACAGGGATGACGAGCAGTACTTC; CDR3aa: CASSYNRDRDDEQYF; v_gene: TRBV9; j_gene: TRBJ2-7; abundance: NA; d_gene: TRBD1
CDR3nt: TGCGCCAGCAGCGCGGGGGTGGTATTGGAGCAGTTCTTC; CDR3aa: CASSAGVVLEQFF; v_gene: TRBV5-1; j_gene: TRBJ2-1; abundance: NA; d_gene: TRBD2
CDR3nt: TGTGCCATCAGTCGACTAGCAGAAGAGACCCAGTACTTC; CDR3aa: CAISRLAEETQYF; v_gene: TRBV10-3; j_gene: TRBJ2-5; abundance: once; d_gene: TRBD2
CDR3nt: TGTGCCAGCAGTTTACGGCCGGGACAGGGAGATAACTATGGCTACACCTTC; CDR3aa: CASSLRPGQGDNYGYTF; v_gene: TRBV28; j_gene: TRBJ1-2; abundance: NA; d_gene: TRBD1
CDR3nt: TGCGCCAGCAGCCAAGATAGGGTGGGGAATCAGCCCCAGCATTTT; CDR3aa: CASSQDRVGNQPQHF; v_gene: TRBV4-3; j_gene: TRBJ1-5; abundance: once; d_gene: NA
CDR3nt: TGTGCCATCAGCCCCGGGACAGGGGTATACAATGAGCAGTTCTTC; CDR3aa: CAISPGTGVYNEQFF; v_gene: TRBV10-3; j_gene: TRBJ2-1; abundance: NA; d_gene: TRBD1
CDR3nt: TGCAGCGTTGAAGGAGGCAGGGGAACAGATGGCGAGCAGTACTTC; CDR3aa: CSVEGGRGTDGEQYF; v_gene: TRBV29-1; j_gene: TRBJ2-7; abundance: once; d_gene: NA
CDR3nt: TGTGCCAGCAGCTTAAGGCAGGCGGACTATAGCAATCAGCCCCAGCATTTT; CDR3aa: CASSLRQADYSNQPQHF; v_gene: TRBV7-8; j_gene: TRBJ1-5; abundance: many; d_gene: NA
CDR3nt: TGCAGCGCTGAGTCCGGGACAGGGGTACGATACGAGCAGTACTTC; CDR3aa: CSAESGTGVRYEQYF; v_gene: TRBV29-1; j_gene: TRBJ2-7; abundance: NA; d_gene: TRBD1
CDR3nt: TGTGCCATCAGTGATCCCCCGGGCAGGGGGGCAACTAATGAAAAACTGTTTTTT; CDR3aa: CAISDPPGRGATNEKLFF; v_gene: TRBV10-3; j_gene: TRBJ1-4; abundance: NA; d_gene: TRBD1
CDR3nt: TGCGCCAGCAGTGAGGTGGGCCTGGACAATGAGCAGTTCTTC; CDR3aa: CASSEVGLDNEQFF; v_gene: TRBV10-1; j_gene: TRBJ2-1; abundance: few; d_gene: NA
CDR3nt: TGTGCCAGCACCCCCTCCGGCCCAGGCAATTCACCCCTCCACTTT; CDR3aa: CASTPSGPGNSPLHF; v_gene: TRBV6-5; j_gene: TRBJ1-6; abundance: many; d_gene: NA
CDR3nt: TGTGCCAGCAGCCACTTATTGGGGCTAGCGGGCCACACCGGGGAGCTGTTTTTT; CDR3aa: CASSHLLGLAGHTGELFF; v_gene: TRBV4-2; j_gene: TRBJ2-2; abundance: NA; d_gene: TRBD2
CDR3nt: TGTGCCAGCAATAGACAGAGTAGCTCTGGAAACACCATATATTTT; CDR3aa: CASNRQSSSGNTIYF; v_gene: TRBV28; j_gene: TRBJ1-3; abundance: NA; d_gene: NA
CDR3nt: TGTGCCAGCAGGGCCCCTGGCTCTAACTATGGCTACACCTTC; CDR3aa: CASRAPGSNYGYTF; v_gene: TRBV6-5; j_gene: TRBJ1-2; abundance: NA; d_gene: NA
CDR3nt: TGTGCCACCGGACTAGCGGGACTTGACTACAATGAGCAGTTCTTC; CDR3aa: CATGLAGLDYNEQFF; v_gene: TRBV10-3; j_gene: TRBJ2-1; abundance: NA; d_gene: TRBD2
CDR3nt: TGTGCCAGCTCGCCGGGACAGGGTACAAGCTACGAGCAGTACTTC; CDR3aa: CASSPGQGTSYEQYF; v_gene: TRBV18; j_gene: TRBJ2-7; abundance: once; d_gene: TRBD1
CDR3nt: TGTGCCAGCAGCCCGCTGGGGACGGGTGGGACAGATACGCAGTATTTT; CDR3aa: CASSPLGTGGTDTQYF; v_gene: TRBV4-2; j_gene: TRBJ2-3; abundance: NA; d_gene: NA
CDR3nt: TGCGCCAGCAGCCTGAAAAGTAGACAGAGCAATTACGGGGAAAAACTGTTTTTT; CDR3aa: CASSLKSRQSNYGEKLFF; v_gene: TRBV5-1; j_gene: TRBJ1-4; abundance: once; d_gene: NA
CDR3nt: TGTGCCAGCAGCTTATTGGGCTTAGACAATGAGCAGTTCTTC; CDR3aa: CASSLLGLDNEQFF; v_gene: TRBV7-3; j_gene: TRBJ2-1; abundance: NA; d_gene: NA
CDR3nt: TGTGCCAGCAGCTTGGCTAGCGGAATTTACAATGAGCAGTTCTTC; CDR3aa: CASSLASGIYNEQFF; v_gene: TRBV7-3; j_gene: TRBJ2-1; abundance: NA; d_gene: TRBD2
CDR3nt: TGTGCCAGCGCCTCGGGGGGCCACACCTACGAGCAGTACTTC; CDR3aa: CASASGGHTYEQYF; v_gene: TRBV5-6; j_gene: TRBJ2-7; abundance: NA; d_gene: NA
CDR3nt: TGTGCCAGCAGCGTAGAATGGACAGGGGGCTCTGAAGCTTTCTTT; CDR3aa: CASSVEWTGGSEAFF; v_gene: TRBV9; j_gene: TRBJ1-1; abundance: once; d_gene: TRBD1
CDR3nt: TGTGCCAGCAGCTTAGATGGAGGCTGGAACGAGCAGTACTTC; CDR3aa: CASSLDGGWNEQYF; v_gene: TRBV7-9; j_gene: TRBJ2-7; abundance: few; d_gene: NA
CDR3nt: TGCAGCACGGGACAAACAGATACGCAGTATTTT; CDR3aa: CSTGQTDTQYF; v_gene: TRBV29-1; j_gene: TRBJ2-3; abundance: NA; d_gene: NA
CDR3nt: TGTGCCAGCAGCGCACAGACAGGGGTAACGAGGGAGCAGTACTTC; CDR3aa: CASSAQTGVTREQYF; v_gene: TRBV7-2; j_gene: TRBJ2-5; abundance: NA; d_gene: TRBD1
CDR3nt: TGTGCCAGCAGCCAAGAGGGCAGTCACACCCGCTACGAGCAGTACTTC; CDR3aa: CASSQEGSHTRYEQYF; v_gene: TRBV14; j_gene: TRBJ2-7; abundance: NA; d_gene: NA
CDR3nt: TGTGCCAGCAGCAAAGGGACAGTCACAACCGGGGAGCTGTTTTTT; CDR3aa: CASSKGTVTTGELFF; v_gene: TRBV11-2; j_gene: TRBJ2-2; abundance: NA; d_gene: TRBD1
CDR3nt: TGTGCCAGCAGTTTGGCCGATCCTCAAGACAATGAGCAGTTCTTC; CDR3aa: CASSLADPQDNEQFF; v_gene: TRBV27; j_gene: TRBJ2-1; abundance: NA; d_gene: NA
CDR3nt: TGTGCCAGCAGTTCCGGACTAGCGGGAGGCCCAGGAAAAGAGACCCAGTACTTC; CDR3aa: CASSSGLAGGPGKETQYF; v_gene: TRBV2; j_gene: TRBJ2-5; abundance: NA; d_gene: TRBD2
CDR3nt: TGTGCCAGCAGCAAAGATGGGGTTTTCCGGGGGCTGAACACTGAAGCTTTCTTT; CDR3aa: CASSKDGVFRGLNTEAFF; v_gene: TRBV21-1; j_gene: TRBJ1-1; abundance: NA; d_gene: NA
CDR3nt: TGCGCCAGCAGCTTGGGGGCCGGGACTAGCGGGAGTCATGAGCAGTTCTTC; CDR3aa: CASSLGAGTSGSHEQFF; v_gene: TRBV5-1; j_gene: TRBJ2-1; abundance: NA; d_gene: TRBD2
CDR3nt: TGTGCCAGCAGCTTAACCCCGGGACAGGGGGCGGGGGTAAATGGCTACACCTTC; CDR3aa: CASSLTPGQGAGVNGYTF; v_gene: TRBV7-2; j_gene: TRBJ1-2; abundance: once; d_gene: TRBD1
CDR3nt: TGCAGCGACCGGGGACTAGCGGGTAACAATGAGCAGTTCTTC; CDR3aa: CSDRGLAGNNEQFF; v_gene: TRBV29-1; j_gene: TRBJ2-1; abundance: NA; d_gene: TRBD2
CDR3nt: TGTGCCACCCTTCGGGACAGCACAGATACGCAGTATTTT; CDR3aa: CATLRDSTDTQYF; v_gene: TRBV28; j_gene: TRBJ2-3; abundance: NA; d_gene: NA
CDR3nt: TGTGCCAGTAGTATAGCGGCAGGCTCTGGAAACACCATATATTTT; CDR3aa: CASSIAAGSGNTIYF; v_gene: TRBV19; j_gene: TRBJ1-3; abundance: NA; d_gene: NA
CDR3nt: TGCGCCAGCAGCCAAGATTACCGGGACAGGGAAGACATTCAGTACTTC; CDR3aa: CASSQDYRDREDIQYF; v_gene: TRBV4-1; j_gene: TRBJ2-4; abundance: NA; d_gene: TRBD1
CDR3nt: TGTGCCAGCAGCTTACCCCTCAGGGGTAACACTGAAGCTTTCTTT; CDR3aa: CASSLPLRGNTEAFF; v_gene: TRBV7-8; j_gene: TRBJ1-1; abundance: once; d_gene: NA
CDR3nt: TGTGCCAGCAGCTCCCCGACTAGCACTGAGACCCAGTACTTC; CDR3aa: CASSSPTSTETQYF; v_gene: TRBV5-4; j_gene: TRBJ2-5; abundance: NA; d_gene: TRBD2
CDR3nt: TGCGCCAGCAGCCAAGACAGGGGTCAAGAGACCCAGTACTTC; CDR3aa: CASSQDRGQETQYF; v_gene: TRBV4-1; j_gene: TRBJ2-5; abundance: NA; d_gene: NA
CDR3nt: TGTGCCAGCAGTTTCCAGGAGCCAGAATATTATGGCTACACCTTC; CDR3aa: CASSFQEPEYYGYTF; v_gene: TRBV6-6; j_gene: TRBJ1-2; abundance: NA; d_gene: NA
CDR3nt: TGTGCCAGCAGTTTGTGGGACAGGGTTAATGAGCAGTTCTTC; CDR3aa: CASSLWDRVNEQFF; v_gene: TRBV27; j_gene: TRBJ2-1; abundance: NA; d_gene: TRBD1
CDR3nt: TGTGCCAGCAGTACTAGCGCGGAGTCGGATGAGCAGTTCTTC; CDR3aa: CASSTSAESDEQFF; v_gene: TRBV6-4; j_gene: TRBJ2-1; abundance: NA; d_gene: TRBD2
CDR3nt: TGTGCCAGCAGGTGGCGGGACAGGGAGGCAGATACGCAGTATTTT; CDR3aa: CASRWRDREADTQYF; v_gene: TRBV5-5; j_gene: TRBJ2-3; abundance: once; d_gene: TRBD1
CDR3nt: TGTGCCAGCAGCACCCGAGGGGGTCAGCCCCAGCATTTT; CDR3aa: CASSTRGGQPQHF; v_gene: TRBV7-2; j_gene: TRBJ1-5; abundance: NA; d_gene: NA
CDR3nt: TGTGCCAGCAGCTTAGCGCAGGGTAGGGGTCAGCCCCAGCATTTT; CDR3aa: CASSLAQGRGQPQHF; v_gene: TRBV7-8; j_gene: TRBJ1-5; abundance: few; d_gene: NA
CDR3nt: TGTGCCACCAGCAGAGACAGGGGGGAGCCCCAGCATTTT; CDR3aa: CATSRDRGEPQHF; v_gene: TRBV15; j_gene: TRBJ1-5; abundance: NA; d_gene: TRBD1